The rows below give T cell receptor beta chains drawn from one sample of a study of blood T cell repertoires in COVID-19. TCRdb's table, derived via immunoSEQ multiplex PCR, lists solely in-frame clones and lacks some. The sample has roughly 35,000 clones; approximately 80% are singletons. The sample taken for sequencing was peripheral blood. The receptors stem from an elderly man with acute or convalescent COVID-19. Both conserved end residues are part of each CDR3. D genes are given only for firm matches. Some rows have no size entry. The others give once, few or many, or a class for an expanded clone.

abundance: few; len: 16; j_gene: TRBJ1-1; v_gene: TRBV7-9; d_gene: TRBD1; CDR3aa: CASSPKRTGPNTEAFF; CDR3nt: TGTGCCAGCAGCCCGAAGCGGACAGGGCCGAACACTGAAGCTTTCTTT
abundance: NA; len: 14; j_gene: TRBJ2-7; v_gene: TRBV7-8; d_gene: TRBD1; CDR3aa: CASSRDRGGGEQYF; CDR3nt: TGTGCCAGCAGCCGAGACAGGGGTGGGGGCGAGCAGTACTTC
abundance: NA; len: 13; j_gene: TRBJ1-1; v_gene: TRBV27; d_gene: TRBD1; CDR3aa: CASSLRTGENAFF; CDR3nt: TGTGCCAGCAGTTTGAGGACAGGGGAGAACGCTTTCTTT
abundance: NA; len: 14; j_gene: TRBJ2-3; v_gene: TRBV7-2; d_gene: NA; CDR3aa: CASISPTSTDTQYF; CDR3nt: TGTGCCAGCATCTCTCCGACTAGCACAGATACGCAGTATTTT
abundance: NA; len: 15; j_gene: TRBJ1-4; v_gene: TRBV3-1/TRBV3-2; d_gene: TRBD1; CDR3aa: CASSRRTGNNEKLFF; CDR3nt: TGTGCCAGCAGCCGACGGACAGGAAATAATGAAAAACTGTTTTTT
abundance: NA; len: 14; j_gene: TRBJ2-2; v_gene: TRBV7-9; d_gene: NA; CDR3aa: CASSPVRITGELFF; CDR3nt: TGTGCCAGCAGCCCGGTCCGCATCACCGGGGAGCTGTTTTTT
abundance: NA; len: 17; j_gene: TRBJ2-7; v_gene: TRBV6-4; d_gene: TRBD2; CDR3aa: CASSDGTSGRPLYEQYF; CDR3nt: TGTGCCAGCAGTGACGGAACTAGCGGGAGGCCGCTCTACGAGCAGTACTTC
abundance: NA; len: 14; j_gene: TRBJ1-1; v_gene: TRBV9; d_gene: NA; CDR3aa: CASSVTPGGAEAFF; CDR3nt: TGTGCCAGCAGCGTTACGCCGGGGGGGGCTGAAGCTTTCTTT
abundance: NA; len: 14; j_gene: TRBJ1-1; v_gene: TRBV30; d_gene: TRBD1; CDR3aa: CAWSRGQLDTEAFF; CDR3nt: TGTGCCTGGAGCAGGGGACAGCTCGACACTGAAGCTTTCTTT
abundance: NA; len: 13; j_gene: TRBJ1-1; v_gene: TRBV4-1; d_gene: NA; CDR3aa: CASSQTGNTEAFF; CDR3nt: TGCGCCAGCAGCCAGACGGGGAACACTGAAGCTTTCTTT
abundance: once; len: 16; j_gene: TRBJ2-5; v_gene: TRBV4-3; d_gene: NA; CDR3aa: CASSQVGGGSGKTQYF; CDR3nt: TGCGCCAGCAGCCAGGTCGGGGGTGGGAGCGGAAAGACCCAGTACTTC
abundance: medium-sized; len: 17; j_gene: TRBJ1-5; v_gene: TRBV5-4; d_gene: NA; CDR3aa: CASSLAWGRESNQPQHF; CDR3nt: TGTGCCAGCAGCTTGGCCTGGGGGCGCGAGAGCAATCAGCCCCAGCATTTT
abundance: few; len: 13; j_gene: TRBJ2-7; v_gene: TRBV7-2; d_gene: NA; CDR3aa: CASSSISDGEQYF; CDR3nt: TGTGCCAGCAGCTCCATATCAGATGGCGAGCAGTACTTC
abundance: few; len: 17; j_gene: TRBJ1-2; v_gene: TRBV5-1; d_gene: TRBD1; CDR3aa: CALPEGQGTDPNYGYTF; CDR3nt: TGCGCCCTACCCGAAGGACAGGGCACCGACCCTAACTATGGCTACACCTTC
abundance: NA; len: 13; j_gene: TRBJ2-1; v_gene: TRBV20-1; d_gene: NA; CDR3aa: CSASAPNYNEQFF; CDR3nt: TGCAGTGCTAGTGCCCCTAACTACAATGAGCAGTTCTTC
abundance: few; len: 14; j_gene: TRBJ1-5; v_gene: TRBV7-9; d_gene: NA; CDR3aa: CASSRSEDNQPQHF; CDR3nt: TGTGCCAGCAGCCGTTCGGAGGACAATCAGCCCCAGCATTTT
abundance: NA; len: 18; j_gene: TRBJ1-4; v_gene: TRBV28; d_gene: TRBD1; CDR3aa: CASSSSPRDRGKWEKLFF; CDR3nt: TGTGCCAGCAGTTCTAGTCCCAGGGACAGGGGAAAGTGGGAAAAACTGTTTTTT
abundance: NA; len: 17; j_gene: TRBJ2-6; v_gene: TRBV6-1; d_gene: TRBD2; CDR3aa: CASSEQLASTGANVLTF; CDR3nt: TGTGCCAGCAGTGAGCAACTAGCGAGCACTGGGGCCAACGTCCTGACTTTC
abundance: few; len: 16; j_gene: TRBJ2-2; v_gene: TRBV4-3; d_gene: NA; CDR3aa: CASSPSFGGATGELFF; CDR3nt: TGCGCCAGCAGCCCCAGTTTTGGGGGCGCGACCGGGGAGCTGTTTTTT
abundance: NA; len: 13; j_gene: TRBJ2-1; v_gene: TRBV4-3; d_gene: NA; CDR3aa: CASSQRLVNEQFF; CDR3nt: TGCGCCAGCAGCCAGAGGCTAGTCAATGAGCAGTTCTTC